These 14 T cell receptor beta chains were all obtained from the same sample, sequenced in a study of blood T cell repertoires in COVID-19. The table came from immunoSEQ multiplex PCR; TCRdb's copy has only in-frame clones and leaves some out. The sample shows about 200,000 clones, approximately 90% of them seen only once. The sequenced material came from peripheral blood. These receptors were obtained from a woman in her forties or fifties with COVID-19, enrolled during active disease.

CDR3 sequence: CASSLDGTGTGYTF. In nucleotides, the CDR3 is TGTGCCAGCAGCTTAGATGGGACAGGGACCGGCTACACCTTC. This chain links TRBV11-2 with TRBJ1-2; TRBD1 matches at 9 bases. Trimming cost V 0 bases and J 8 bases; bases outside gene matches: 4. The CDR3 is made up of 14 amino acids. Germline V gene lookup returns CDR1 SGHAT and CDR2 FQNNGV. The full variable domain, with the rest looked up from reference TRBV11-2 and TRBJ1-2, is EAGVAQSPRYKIIEKRQSVAFWCNPISGHATLYWYQQILGQGPKLLIQFQNNGVVDDSQLPKDRFSAERLKGVDSTLKIQPAKLEDSAVYLCASSLDGTGTGYTFGSGTRLTVV.

The chain is built from TRBV4-2 and TRBJ2-3; TRBD2 matches at 10 bases. The V gene end was trimmed by 5 bases and the J gene end by 3 bases; junction bases not matched to a gene: 8. The CDR3 is 16 residues long. Germline values: CDR1 LGHNA, CDR2 YNFKEQ. Here the CDR3 reads CASSWITSGETDTQYF. In DNA, the CDR3 is TGTGCCAGCAGCTGGATTACTAGCGGGGAGACAGATACGCAGTATTTT.

The chain links TRBV10-1 to TRBJ1-5; TRBD1 might be the D (6 bases). Per the germline V gene, CDR1 is WNHNN and CDR2 is SYGVQD (reference sequence). The CDR3 length is 14 residues. Trimming removed 5 bases from V and 7 bases from J, with 15 bases in between. The CDR3 nucleotides read TGCGCCAGCAGTATTACAGGGACGGGCCAGCCCCAGCATTTT. Its protein product is CASSITGTGQPQHF.

The V call is TRBV19, the J call TRBJ2-7, with 11 bases matching TRBD1. V lost 7 bases, J lost 2 bases, and 4 bases stayed unmatched. The germline V gene has CDR1 LNHDA and CDR2 SQIVND (reference sequence). The CDR3 length is 14 residues. CDR3 sequence reads: CASNRGQGAYEQYF. DNA for the CDR3: TGTGCCAGTAACCGGGGACAGGGGGCCTACGAGCAGTACTTC.

This clone showed up just a few times. The chain employs TRBV9 and TRBJ2-2, with 10 bases identical to TRBD1. V dropped 3 bases and J dropped 1; count of bases not matched to a gene: 6. The CDR3 spans 17 residues. CDR1 SGDLS and CDR2 YYNGEE come from the germline V gene. CDR3 nucleotides: TGTGCCAGCAGCGCCACCGGGACAGGGGAGAACACCGGGGAGCTGTTTTTT. Translation: CASSATGTGENTGELFF.

The chain employs TRBV5-1 and TRBJ2-7; 11 bases agree with TRBD2. The CDR3 runs 15 residues. The junction had 4 bases not matched to a gene; V was cut back by 0 bases and J by 5 bases. Germline CDR1 is SGHRS and CDR2 is YFSETQ. The CDR3 nucleotides are TGCGCCAGCAGCTTGGAAGTAGCGGGGGGGGACGAGCAGTACTTC. Protein: CASSLEVAGGDEQYF.

This clone turned up a few times. V usage is TRBV11-2 and J usage is TRBJ1-6; TRBD1 aligns across 7 bases. With 6 bases clipped from V and 10 bases from J, the junction kept 9 bases outside the gene matches. Germline-derived CDR1 and CDR2 are SGHAT and FQNNGV. The CDR3 is 14 amino acids. CDR3 residues: CASRLGGAGSPLHF. The CDR3 coding sequence is TGTGCCAGCAGGCTAGGGGGCGCTGGCTCACCCCTCCACTTT.

J is TRBJ2-3 and V is TRBV29-1; TRBD1 matches 7 bases. Germline V gives CDR1 SQVTM, CDR2 ANQGSEA. This CDR3 region has 14 residues. After removal of 3 bases from V and 4 bases from J, the junction contained 7 bases not matched to a gene. The chain's CDR3 is CSVDFGQAADTQYF. The CDR3 nucleotides read TGCAGCGTTGACTTCGGACAGGCAGCAGATACGCAGTATTTT.

V usage is TRBV7-2 and J usage is TRBJ2-7; D may be TRBD1 (5 bases). The CDR3 is 14 residues long. The V end lost 7 bases, the J end lost 5 bases, and 18 bases lay between the germline ends. CDR1 is SGHTA, CDR2 FQGNSA, per germline. The CDR3 sequence: CASTLQTGRNEQYF. The CDR3, as DNA: TGTGCCAGCACCCTCCAAACAGGCCGGAACGAGCAGTACTTC.

V and J are TRBV9 and TRBJ1-1; D unclear. The CDR3 spans 13 residues. CDR1 is SGDLS and CDR2 is YYNGEE in the germline V gene. Trimming stripped 4 bases from V and 3 bases from J, with 10 bases between. The CDR3, as DNA: TGTGCCAGCAGCCTTACAGATTACACTGAAGCTTTCTTT. Its protein is CASSLTDYTEAFF.

The V call is TRBV5-3, the J call TRBJ2-5, with D perhaps TRBD2 (5 bases). TRBV5-3 is an ORF, with its function uncertain. CDR3 size: 16 residues. The germline V and J ends were trimmed by 0 bases and 1 base, with 13 bases remaining between them. CDR3 DNA sequence: TGTGCCAGAAGCTTGGACTGCGGGCCAGGCCAAGAGACCCAGTACTTC. Protein product: CARSLDCGPGQETQYF.

This chain links TRBV7-8 with TRBJ2-3, with 10 bases that match TRBD2. The V segment lost 5 bases and the J segment 2 bases; nucleotides outside the gene matches: 7. The CDR3 spans 16 residues. Germline CDR1 and CDR2: SGHVS and FQNEAQ. The CDR3 region is CASSHVAGGNTDTQYF. The CDR3 DNA reads TGTGCCAGCAGCCACGTAGCGGGGGGTAACACAGATACGCAGTATTTT.

The chain uses TRBV3-1 (or the pseudogene TRBV3-2) and TRBJ2-2; TRBD1 might be the D (6 bases). Germline V gene lookup returns CDR1 LGHDT and CDR2 YNNKEL (reference sequence). V lost 4 bases to trimming and J lost 4 bases, with 16 bases between them. The CDR3 loop spans 16 amino acids. The CDR3 protein is CASSPTLDRLTGELFF. Here the CDR3 DNA reads TGTGCCAGCAGCCCTACCCTAGACAGGCTCACCGGGGAGCTGTTTTTT.

The chain uses TRBV11-2 and TRBJ2-2; D remains unclear. CDR1 is SGHAT, CDR2 FQNNGV, per germline. Trimming removed 0 bases from V and 8 bases from J, with 4 bases in between. This CDR3 spans 12 amino acids. The CDR3 DNA is TGTGCCAGCAGCTTAGATCTGGGGGAGCTGTTTTTT. As protein: CASSLDLGELFF.